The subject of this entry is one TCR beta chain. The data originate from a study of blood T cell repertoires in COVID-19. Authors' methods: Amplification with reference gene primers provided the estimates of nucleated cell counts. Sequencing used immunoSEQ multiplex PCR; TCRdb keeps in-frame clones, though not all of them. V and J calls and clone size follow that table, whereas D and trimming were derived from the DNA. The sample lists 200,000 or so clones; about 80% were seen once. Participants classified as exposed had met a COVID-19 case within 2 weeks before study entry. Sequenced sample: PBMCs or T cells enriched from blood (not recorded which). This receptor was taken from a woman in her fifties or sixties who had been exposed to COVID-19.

The CDR3 region is CASSLVGGVANSPLHF. For the CDR3, the DNA is TGTGCCAGCAGCTTAGTTGGAGGCGTCGCAAATTCACCCCTCCACTTT. The chain recombines TRBV7-2 with TRBJ1-6, with unresolved D. The CDR3 contains 16 residues. Germline CDR1 is SGHTA and CDR2 is FQGNSA. The V end was cut by 1 base, the J end by 7 bases, with 14 bases between.